The entry that follows covers one T cell receptor beta chain sequence. Its antigen is undetermined. Data came from immunoSEQ multiplex PCR; TCRdb stores just in-frame clones and leaves some out. The table records some 200,000 clones, roughly 94% of them present only once. This record belongs to a study of T cell responses to AZD1222 COVID-19 vaccine. The study's findings and limits: Variant regions that are unmutated are reportedly the target of nearly half of spike-specific TCRs. Across spike, vaccine-associated CD4 TCRs were found, dominant at 160-218 and 743-854. Donor demographics were predominantly white British with a female majority; clonal diversity may be underestimated. Only five to seven individuals given AZD1222 were seropositive at baseline.

This CDR3 spans 13 amino acids. V was trimmed by 3 bases and J by 5 bases, leaving 6 bases between them. CDR1 and CDR2 from the germline V gene are SGDLS and YYNGEE. The receptor's source is an adult who received the MenACWY meningococcal vaccine as a control. The starting material was peripheral blood, obtained 28 days after the second dose of the MenACWY control vaccine. The V gene is TRBV9, the J gene TRBJ1-6; D gene uncertain. The DNA for the CDR3 is TGTGCCAGCAGCGCCCCCAATAATTCACCCCTCCACTTT. This encodes CASSAPNNSPLHF.